These T cell receptor beta chains were read from a single sample in a study of read filtering for tumor transcriptome and immune sequencing. TCRdb redid the calling of the reads with MiXCR, one entry per CDR3 protein. The sample consists of 35,000 to 55,000 distinct CDR3 sequences, roughly 12% of them appearing once. Specimen: a population of CD138-negative cells sorted from bone marrow. The source is a donor at least 40 years old with multiple myeloma. Each CDR3 is given with its conserved first and last residue. A D gene is named only where the DNA matches it firmly. The size entry is marked missing in some rows and otherwise reads once, few, many or a size class.

D | size | J | V | CDR3 | DNA
NA | many | TRBJ2-7 | TRBV28 | CASSLNWASYEQYF | TGTGCCAGCAGTTTGAACTGGGCCTCCTACGAGCAGTACTTC
NA | many | TRBJ2-2 | TRBV14 | CASSDGRESYTGELFF | TGTGCCAGCAGCGACGGAAGGGAGTCGTACACCGGGGAGCTGTTTTTT
NA | many | TRBJ2-3 | TRBV4-1 | CASSQQQYPSTDTQYF | TGCGCCAGCAGCCAGCAGCAGTACCCTAGCACAGATACGCAGTATTTT
NA | many | TRBJ2-5 | TRBV7-8 | CASSLASATYGETQYF | TGTGCCAGCAGCTTAGCTAGCGCAACCTACGGGGAGACCCAGTACTTC
NA | many | TRBJ2-6 | TRBV29-1 | CSVETAGANVLTF | TGCAGCGTTGAAACAGCCGGGGCCAACGTCCTGACTTTC
TRBD1 | many | TRBJ2-5 | TRBV20-1 | CSARDPRGETQYF | TGCAGTGCTAGGGACCCCAGGGGGGAGACCCAGTACTTC
NA | many | TRBJ2-1 | TRBV6-4 | CASSDSRAALYNEQFF | TGTGCCAGCAGTGACTCGAGAGCGGCTCTCTACAATGAGCAGTTCTTC
NA | NA | TRBJ2-1 | TRBV20-1 | CSARFPDTTYNEQFF | TGCAGTGCTAGATTCCCAGACACCACCTACAATGAGCAGTTCTTC
TRBD1 | many | TRBJ2-7 | TRBV25-1 | CASMSETGIYEQYF | TGTGCCAGCATGTCTGAGACAGGGATCTACGAGCAGTACTTC
TRBD1 | many | TRBJ2-4 | TRBV7-2 | CASSGGQGKNIQYF | TGTGCCAGCAGCGGAGGACAGGGAAAAAACATTCAGTACTTC
TRBD1 | many | TRBJ1-4 | TRBV14 | CASSPLDRNEKLFF | TGTGCCAGCAGCCCACTGGACAGGAATGAAAAACTGTTTTTT
TRBD2 | NA | TRBJ2-3 | TRBV4-2 | CASSPRLAGLPDTQYF | TGTGCCAGCAGCCCCCGACTAGCGGGACTCCCAGATACGCAGTATTTT
TRBD1 | many | TRBJ1-5 | TRBV10-3 | CAISESDRGLSQPQHF | TGTGCCATCAGTGAGTCTGACAGGGGGCTAAGTCAGCCCCAGCATTTT
NA | many | TRBJ1-4 | TRBV18 | CASSPSGEVEKLFF | TGTGCCAGCTCACCTTCAGGAGAAGTCGAAAAACTGTTTTTT
TRBD2 | many | TRBJ2-5 | TRBV7-9 | CASSSIPGLGEETQYF | TGTGCCAGCAGCTCAATACCCGGACTAGGAGAAGAGACCCAGTACTTC
TRBD1 | many | TRBJ1-1 | TRBV4-1 | CASSRLLGTGSTEAFF | TGCGCCAGCAGCCGACTACTGGGGACAGGGAGCACTGAAGCTTTCTTT
NA | NA | TRBJ2-5 | TRBV5-1 | CASSLGQGSETQYF | TGCGCCAGCAGCTTGGGGCAGGGTAGCGAGACCCAGTACTTC
NA | many | TRBJ2-7 | TRBV7-2 | CASSPRSGSSYEQYF | TGTGCCAGCAGCCCCCGGTCCGGGAGCTCCTACGAGCAGTACTTC
NA | NA | TRBJ2-3 | TRBV24-1 | CATSERPTDTQYF | TGTGCCACCAGTGAACGGCCCACAGATACGCAGTATTTT
TRBD1 | many | TRBJ2-1 | TRBV20-1 | CSARGDRGINEQFF | TGCAGTGCCCGGGGGGACAGGGGAATCAATGAGCAGTTCTTC
NA | many | TRBJ2-3 | TRBV11-1 | CASSLVGAHDSQDTQYF | TGTGCCAGCAGCTTAGTTGGCGCTCATGACAGCCAAGATACGCAGTATTTT
TRBD2 | many | TRBJ2-3 | TRBV7-2 | CASSSQRTSGRTDTQYF | TGTGCCAGCAGCTCTCAGAGGACTAGCGGGAGAACAGATACGCAGTATTTT
TRBD2 | many | TRBJ2-4 | TRBV28 | CASSPLAGLAKNIQYF | TGTGCCAGCAGTCCCCTAGCGGGGTTAGCCAAAAACATTCAGTACTTC
TRBD1 | few | TRBJ1-5 | TRBV28 | CASITGGAGNQPQHF | TGTGCCAGCATCACAGGGGGCGCGGGCAATCAGCCCCAGCATTTT
NA | many | TRBJ1-5 | TRBV20-1 | CSADEGDGSNQPQHF | TGCAGTGCAGACGAAGGGGACGGAAGCAATCAGCCCCAGCATTTT
TRBD2 | few | TRBJ2-7 | TRBV27 | CASSLSAGDSYEQYF | TGTGCCAGCAGTTTATCGGCGGGGGACTCCTACGAGCAGTACTTC
TRBD2 | many | TRBJ2-1 | TRBV20-1 | CSARSLGLAGGVQFF | TGCAGTGCTAGATCTCTCGGACTAGCGGGAGGAGTCCAGTTCTTC
TRBD1 | NA | TRBJ1-5 | TRBV11-2 | CGGSRQGGQPQHF | TGTGGCGGCAGCCGACAGGGGGGACAGCCCCAGCATTTT
NA | many | TRBJ2-2 | TRBV4-3 | CASSQGRANTGELFF | TGCGCCAGCAGCCAAGGCAGAGCGAACACCGGGGAGCTGTTTTTT
NA | many | TRBJ2-7 | TRBV29-1 | CSVDVGRGSGQYF | TGCAGCGTTGACGTCGGCAGGGGTTCGGGGCAGTACTTC
NA | many | TRBJ1-4 | TRBV15 | CATSRGQNNEKLFF | TGTGCCACCAGCAGAGGACAGAATAATGAAAAACTGTTTTTT
TRBD2 | many | TRBJ2-5 | TRBV6-2/TRBV6-3 | CASSFGLAGGSGETQYF | TGTGCCAGCAGCTTCGGACTAGCGGGAGGGTCCGGAGAGACCCAGTACTTC
TRBD1 | many | TRBJ2-6 | TRBV6-6 | CASSPLPGQGVSGANVLTF | TGTGCCAGCAGCCCCCTTCCGGGACAGGGTGTCTCTGGGGCCAACGTCCTGACTTTC
NA | many | TRBJ2-5 | TRBV5-4 | CASSPRVSAETQYF | TGTGCCAGCAGCCCAAGAGTGAGTGCCGAGACCCAGTACTTC
TRBD1 | NA | TRBJ2-1 | TRBV6-2/TRBV6-3 | CASSGGQGTYNEQFF | TGTGCCAGCAGTGGGGGACAGGGAACCTACAATGAGCAGTTCTTC
TRBD2 | many | TRBJ2-7 | TRBV12-3/TRBV12-4 | CASSLGLAGTGEQYF | TGTGCCAGCAGTTTAGGCCTAGCGGGGACGGGGGAGCAGTACTTC
NA | many | TRBJ2-1 | TRBV19 | CASTDSHSIGQFF | TGTGCCAGTACCGATTCCCATTCTATCGGGCAGTTCTTC
TRBD2 | many | TRBJ2-7 | TRBV12-3/TRBV12-4 | CASSLRRGDEQYF | TGTGCCAGCAGTTTGAGACGGGGGGACGAGCAGTACTTC
NA | many | TRBJ1-1 | TRBV10-3 | CAISEATGKGTEAFF | TGTGCCATCAGTGAGGCAACAGGCAAAGGCACTGAAGCTTTCTTT
NA | few | TRBJ2-6 | TRBV6-2/TRBV6-3 | CASTKPSSGANVLTF | TGTGCCAGCACTAAACCAAGCTCTGGGGCCAACGTCCTGACTTTC
TRBD2 | many | TRBJ2-1 | TRBV25-1 | CASRASGSSYNEQFF | TGTGCCAGCAGGGCTAGCGGAAGCTCCTACAATGAGCAGTTCTTC
TRBD2 | NA | TRBJ2-1 | TRBV5-8 | CASSFGGLADYNGQFF | TGTGCCAGCAGTTTCGGGGGACTAGCGGACTACAATGGGCAGTTCTTC
NA | many | TRBJ1-6 | TRBV18 | CASSPFSGINNSPLHF | TGTGCCAGCTCACCCTTCTCCGGGATCAATAATTCACCCCTCCACTTT
NA | many | TRBJ2-7 | TRBV20-1 | CSAREAGLGYEQYF | TGCAGTGCTAGAGAGGCGGGACTCGGCTACGAGCAGTACTTC
NA | many | TRBJ2-1 | TRBV29-1 | CSVEPRTAGSYNEQFF | TGCAGCGTTGAGCCGCGGACAGCGGGTTCCTACAATGAGCAGTTCTTC
TRBD2 | NA | TRBJ2-5 | TRBV7-9 | CASSLAVSGGETQYF | TGTGCCAGCAGCTTAGCGGTCAGCGGGGGAGAGACCCAGTACTTC
TRBD2 | many | TRBJ2-1 | TRBV20-1 | CSAASLGLEDNEQFF | TGCAGTGCTGCCTCCCTGGGACTAGAAGACAATGAGCAGTTCTTC
TRBD1 | many | TRBJ2-2 | TRBV7-3 | CASKAGGTGELFF | TGTGCCAGCAAGGCAGGGGGTACCGGGGAGCTGTTTTTT
NA | many | TRBJ1-1 | TRBV30 | CAWVSNTEAFF | TGTGCCTGGGTCTCTAACACTGAAGCTTTCTTT
NA | many | TRBJ2-3 | TRBV7-9 | CASSPWGGADTQYF | TGTGCCAGCAGCCCATGGGGGGGCGCAGATACGCAGTATTTT
NA | many | TRBJ2-7 | TRBV6-6 | CASSYSRSTYEQYF | TGTGCCAGCAGTTACTCCCGTTCAACCTACGAGCAGTACTTC